This note documents a single T cell receptor beta chain sequence. The record originates from a study of OX40 agonist ivuxolimab in advanced cancers. The assay was immunoSEQ multiplex PCR, and TCRdb's table has in-frame clones only and misses some. The sample yields around 70,000 clones, approximately 82% seen once. Trimming shortened V by 1 base and J by 0 bases, and 9 bases separated the two germline ends. Germline V gene data show CDR1 as SGHTA and CDR2 as FQGNSA. The CDR3 runs to 15 residues. The specimen was CD4+ or CD8+ T cells sorted from blood, collected in a trial of the OX40 agonist ivuxolimab. This receptor was identified in an adult with an advanced solid tumor such as melanoma, head and neck, liver or kidney cancer. The V and J genes are TRBV7-2 and TRBJ2-5, with a weak D call TRBD1 (6 bases). The CDR3 sequence: CASSLGAGDQETQYF. CDR3 DNA: TGTGCCAGCAGCTTAGGGGCAGGGGACCAAGAGACCCAGTACTTC.